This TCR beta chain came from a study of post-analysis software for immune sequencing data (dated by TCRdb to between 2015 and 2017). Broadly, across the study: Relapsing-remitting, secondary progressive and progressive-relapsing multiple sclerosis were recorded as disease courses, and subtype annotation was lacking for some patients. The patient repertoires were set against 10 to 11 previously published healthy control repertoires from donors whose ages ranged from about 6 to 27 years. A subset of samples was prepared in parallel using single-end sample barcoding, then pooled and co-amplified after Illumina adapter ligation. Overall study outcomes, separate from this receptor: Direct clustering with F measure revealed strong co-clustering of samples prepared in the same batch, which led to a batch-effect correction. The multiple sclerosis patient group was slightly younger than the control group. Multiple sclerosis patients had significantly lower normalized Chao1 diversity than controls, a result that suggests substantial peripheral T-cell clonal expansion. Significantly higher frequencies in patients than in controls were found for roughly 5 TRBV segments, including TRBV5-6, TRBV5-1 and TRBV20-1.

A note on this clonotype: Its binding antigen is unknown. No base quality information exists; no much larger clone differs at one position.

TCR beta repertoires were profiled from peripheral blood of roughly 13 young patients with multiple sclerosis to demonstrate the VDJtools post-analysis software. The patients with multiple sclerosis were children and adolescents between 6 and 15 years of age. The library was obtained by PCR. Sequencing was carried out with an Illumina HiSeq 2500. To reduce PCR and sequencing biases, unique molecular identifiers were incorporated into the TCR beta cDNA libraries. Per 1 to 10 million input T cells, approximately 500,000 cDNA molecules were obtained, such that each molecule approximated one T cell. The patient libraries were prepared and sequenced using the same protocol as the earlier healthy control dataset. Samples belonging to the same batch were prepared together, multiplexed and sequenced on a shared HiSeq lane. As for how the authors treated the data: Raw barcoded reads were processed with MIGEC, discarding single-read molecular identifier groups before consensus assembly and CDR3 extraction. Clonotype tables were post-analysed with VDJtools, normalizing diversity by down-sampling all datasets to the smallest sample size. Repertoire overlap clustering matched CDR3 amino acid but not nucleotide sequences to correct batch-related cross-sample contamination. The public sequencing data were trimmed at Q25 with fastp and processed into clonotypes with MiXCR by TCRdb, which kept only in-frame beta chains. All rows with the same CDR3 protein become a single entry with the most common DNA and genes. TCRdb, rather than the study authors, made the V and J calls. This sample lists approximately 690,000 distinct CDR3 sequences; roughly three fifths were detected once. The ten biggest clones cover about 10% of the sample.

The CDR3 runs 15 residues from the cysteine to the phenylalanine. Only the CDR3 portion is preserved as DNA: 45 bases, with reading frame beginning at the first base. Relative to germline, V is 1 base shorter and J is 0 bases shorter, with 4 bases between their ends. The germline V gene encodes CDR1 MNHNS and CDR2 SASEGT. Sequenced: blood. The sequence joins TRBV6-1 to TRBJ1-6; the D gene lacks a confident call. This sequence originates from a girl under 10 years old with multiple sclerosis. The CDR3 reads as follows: CASSEEGSYNSPLHF. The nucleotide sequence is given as TGTGCCAGCAGTGAAGAAGGCTCCTATAATTCACCCCTCCACTTT.